The table lists the clone carrying this T cell receptor beta chain with many counts. What it recognizes is unknown. The sample originates from a study of metastatic and nonmetastatic thyroid tumors. Study-level information: Repertoire comparisons spanned blood and tumor or nodule tissue from malignant and benign thyroid patients. Study findings and constraints: Across blood and tumor, TCR beta diversity in malignant thyroid tumors was reportedly significantly higher than in benign nodules.

Authors' analysis steps: Clinicopathological groups of papillary thyroid cancer showed CDR3 differences that were used to build a distant-metastasis classifier. TCRdb redid the clone calls on the PCR reads using MiXCR. TCRdb's processing, not the authors', yielded these V and J calls. The sample lists 35,000 to 55,000 clones, under 30% occurring once. There were no patients who had received any treatment before thyroid surgery. J lost 0 bases, V lost 6 bases, and 11 bases had no gene match. The CDR3 consists of 17 residues. The V gene's germline CDR1 is LGHNT and CDR2 FRNRAP. The rearrangement links TRBV12-5 to TRBJ2-3, with 8 bases fitting TRBD2. The TCR originated in a male donor with papillary thyroid cancer or a benign thyroid nodule (not recorded which). Some clones in this sample may be carry-over from other donors' samples. Sequenced: blood. The CDR3 bases are TGTGCTAGTGGCATGGGGAGCGGGAGCGCTAGCACAGATACGCAGTATTTT. It translates to CASGMGSGSASTDTQYF.